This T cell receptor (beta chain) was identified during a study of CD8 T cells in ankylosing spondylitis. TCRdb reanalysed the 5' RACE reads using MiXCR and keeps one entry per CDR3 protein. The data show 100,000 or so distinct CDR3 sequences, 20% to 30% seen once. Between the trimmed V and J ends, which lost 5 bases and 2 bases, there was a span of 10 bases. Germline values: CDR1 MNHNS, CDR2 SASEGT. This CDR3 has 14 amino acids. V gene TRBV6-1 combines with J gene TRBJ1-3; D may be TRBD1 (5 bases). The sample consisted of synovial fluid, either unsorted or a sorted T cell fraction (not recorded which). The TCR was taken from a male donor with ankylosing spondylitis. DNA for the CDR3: TGTGCCAGCAGTCCCTCACAGGCTGGAAACACCATATATTTT. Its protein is CASSPSQAGNTIYF.